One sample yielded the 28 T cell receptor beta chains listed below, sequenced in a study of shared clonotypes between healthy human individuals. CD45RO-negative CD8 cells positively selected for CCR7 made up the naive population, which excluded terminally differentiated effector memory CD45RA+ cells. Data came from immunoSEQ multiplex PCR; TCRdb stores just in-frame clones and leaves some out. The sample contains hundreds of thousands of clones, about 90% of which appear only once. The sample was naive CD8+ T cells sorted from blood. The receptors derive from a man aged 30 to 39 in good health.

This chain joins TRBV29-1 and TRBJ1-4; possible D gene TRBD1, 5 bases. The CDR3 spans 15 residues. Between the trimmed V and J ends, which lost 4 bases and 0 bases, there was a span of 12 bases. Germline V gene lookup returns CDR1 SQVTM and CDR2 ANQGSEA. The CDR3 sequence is CSVVFQGATNEKLFF. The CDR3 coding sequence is TGCAGCGTTGTCTTCCAGGGTGCAACTAATGAAAAACTGTTTTTT.

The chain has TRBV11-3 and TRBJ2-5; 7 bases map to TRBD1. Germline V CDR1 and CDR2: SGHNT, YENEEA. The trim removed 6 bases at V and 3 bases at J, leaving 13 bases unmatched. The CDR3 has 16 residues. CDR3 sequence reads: CASSDTRGGKKETQYF. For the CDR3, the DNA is TGTGCCAGCAGTGACACCCGAGGGGGCAAAAAAGAGACCCAGTACTTC.

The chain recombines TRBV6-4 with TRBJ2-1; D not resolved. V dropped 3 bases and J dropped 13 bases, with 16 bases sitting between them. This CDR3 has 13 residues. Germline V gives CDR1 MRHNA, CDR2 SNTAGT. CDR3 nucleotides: TGTGCCAGCAGTGAAAATCAAGTCGGGTCCCAGTTCTTC. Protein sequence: CASSENQVGSQFF.

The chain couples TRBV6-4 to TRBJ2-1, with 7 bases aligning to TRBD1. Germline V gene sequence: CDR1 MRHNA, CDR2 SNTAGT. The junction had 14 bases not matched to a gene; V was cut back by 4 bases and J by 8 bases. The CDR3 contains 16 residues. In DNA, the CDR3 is TGTGCCAGCAGTGTGACGGGGACAGCGAAGGGGGATGAGCAGTTCTTC. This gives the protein CASSVTGTAKGDEQFF.

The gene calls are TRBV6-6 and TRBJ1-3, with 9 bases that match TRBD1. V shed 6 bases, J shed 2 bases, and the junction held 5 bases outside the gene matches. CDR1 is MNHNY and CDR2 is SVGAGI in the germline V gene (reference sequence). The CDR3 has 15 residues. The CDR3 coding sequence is TGTGCCAGCAGGAAAAGGGACAGGGCTGGAAACACCATATATTTT. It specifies CASRKRDRAGNTIYF.

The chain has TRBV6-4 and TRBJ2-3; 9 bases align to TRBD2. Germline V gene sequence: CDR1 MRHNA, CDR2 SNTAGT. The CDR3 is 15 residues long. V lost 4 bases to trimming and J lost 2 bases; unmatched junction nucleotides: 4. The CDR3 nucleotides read TGTGCCAGCAGTGTCTCGGGACTAGCCACAGATACGCAGTATTTT. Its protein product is CASSVSGLATDTQYF.

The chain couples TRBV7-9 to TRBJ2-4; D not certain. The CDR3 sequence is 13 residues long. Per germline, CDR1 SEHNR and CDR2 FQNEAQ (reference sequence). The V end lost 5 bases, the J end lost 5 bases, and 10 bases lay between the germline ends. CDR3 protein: CASSGPKENIQYF. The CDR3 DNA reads TGTGCCAGCAGCGGACCCAAGGAAAACATTCAGTACTTC.

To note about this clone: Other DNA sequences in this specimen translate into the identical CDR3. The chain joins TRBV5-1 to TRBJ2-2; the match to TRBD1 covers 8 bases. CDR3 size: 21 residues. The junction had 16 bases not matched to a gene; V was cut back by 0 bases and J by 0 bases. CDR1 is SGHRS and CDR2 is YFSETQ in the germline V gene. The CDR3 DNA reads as TGCGCCAGCAGCTTGGAAGGGGGGCGGACAGGGTGGTCCCCGAACACCGGGGAGCTGTTTTTT. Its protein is CASSLEGGRTGWSPNTGELFF.

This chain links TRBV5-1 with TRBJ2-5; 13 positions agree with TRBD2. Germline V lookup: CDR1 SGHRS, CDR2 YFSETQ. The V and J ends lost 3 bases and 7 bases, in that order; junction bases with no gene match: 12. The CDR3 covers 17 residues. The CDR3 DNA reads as TGCGCCAGCAGCTCCGGACTAGCGGGAGCTGATTGGGGGACCCAGTACTTC. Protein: CASSSGLAGADWGTQYF.

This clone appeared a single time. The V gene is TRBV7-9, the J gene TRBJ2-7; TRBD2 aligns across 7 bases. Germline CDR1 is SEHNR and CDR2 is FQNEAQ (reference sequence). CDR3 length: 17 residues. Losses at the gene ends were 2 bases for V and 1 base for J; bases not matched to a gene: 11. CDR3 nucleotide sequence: TGTGCCAGCAGCTTAAAGGCCGGGCTAGCGGATTCCTACGAGCAGTACTTC. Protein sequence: CASSLKAGLADSYEQYF.

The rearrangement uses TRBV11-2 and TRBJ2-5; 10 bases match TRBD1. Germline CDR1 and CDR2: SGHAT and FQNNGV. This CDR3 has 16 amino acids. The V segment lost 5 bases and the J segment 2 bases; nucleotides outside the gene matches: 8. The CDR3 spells CASSPGTGEAQETQYF. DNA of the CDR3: TGTGCCAGCAGCCCGGGGACAGGGGAGGCACAAGAGACCCAGTACTTC. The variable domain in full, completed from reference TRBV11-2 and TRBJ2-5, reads EAGVAQSPRYKIIEKRQSVAFWCNPISGHATLYWYQQILGQGPKLLIQFQNNGVVDDSQLPKDRFSAERLKGVDSTLKIQPAKLEDSAVYLCASSPGTGEAQETQYFGPGTRLLVL.

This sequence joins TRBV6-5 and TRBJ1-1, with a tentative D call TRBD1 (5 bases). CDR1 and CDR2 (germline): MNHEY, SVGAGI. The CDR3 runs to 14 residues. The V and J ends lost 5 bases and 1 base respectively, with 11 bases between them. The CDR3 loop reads CASSTQGGNTEAFF. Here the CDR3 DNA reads TGTGCCAGCAGTACCCAGGGAGGGAACACTGAAGCTTTCTTT.

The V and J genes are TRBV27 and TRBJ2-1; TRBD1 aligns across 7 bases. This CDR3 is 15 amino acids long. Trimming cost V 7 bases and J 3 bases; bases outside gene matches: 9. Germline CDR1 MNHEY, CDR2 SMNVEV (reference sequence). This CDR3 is CASTQERGLYNEQFF. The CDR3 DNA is TGTGCCAGCACCCAAGAGAGGGGGCTCTACAATGAGCAGTTCTTC.

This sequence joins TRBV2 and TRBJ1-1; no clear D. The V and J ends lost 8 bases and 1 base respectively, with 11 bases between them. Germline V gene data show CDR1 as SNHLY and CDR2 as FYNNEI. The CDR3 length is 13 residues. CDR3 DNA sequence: TGTGCCAGCGTTCGAGGTGGGAACACTGAAGCTTTCTTT. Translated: CASVRGGNTEAFF.

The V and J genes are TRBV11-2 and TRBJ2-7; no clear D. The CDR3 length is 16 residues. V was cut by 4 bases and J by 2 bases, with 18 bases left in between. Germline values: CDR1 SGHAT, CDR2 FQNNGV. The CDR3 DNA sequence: TGTGCCAGCAGCTCCCATAGCAACCTTCCCCCCTACGAGCAGTACTTC. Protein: CASSSHSNLPPYEQYF.

CDR3: CASSSSTYNEQFF. The CDR3 DNA reads TGTGCCAGCAGCTCCAGCACCTACAATGAGCAGTTCTTC. The V call is TRBV7-9, the J call TRBJ2-1; D unclear. Trimming left V 4 bases short and J 2 bases short, with 6 bases between. The CDR3 loop spans 13 amino acids. Germline CDR1 and CDR2: SEHNR and FQNEAQ (reference sequence).

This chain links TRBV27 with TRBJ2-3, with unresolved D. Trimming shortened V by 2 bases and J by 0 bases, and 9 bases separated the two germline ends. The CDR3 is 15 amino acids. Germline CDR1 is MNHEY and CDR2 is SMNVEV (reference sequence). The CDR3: CASSLMVGSTDTQYF. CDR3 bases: TGTGCCAGCAGTTTAATGGTCGGGAGCACAGATACGCAGTATTTT.

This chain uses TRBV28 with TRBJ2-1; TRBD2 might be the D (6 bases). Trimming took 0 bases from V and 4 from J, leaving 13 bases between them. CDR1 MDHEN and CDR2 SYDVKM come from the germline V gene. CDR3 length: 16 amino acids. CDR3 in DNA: TGTGCCAGCAGTTTATGGAGGGGCGGGGTTTACAATGAGCAGTTCTTC. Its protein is CASSLWRGGVYNEQFF.

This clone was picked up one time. The CDR3 spells CASRPRGLHGYTF. CDR3 nucleotides: TGTGCCAGCAGGCCCCGGGGGCTCCATGGCTACACCTTC. The rearrangement joins TRBV28 to TRBJ1-2, with D possibly matching TRBD1 (6 bases). Germline lookup yields CDR1 MDHEN and CDR2 SYDVKM. The CDR3 sequence is 13 residues long. The germline V and J ends were trimmed by 6 bases and 6 bases, with 14 bases remaining between them.

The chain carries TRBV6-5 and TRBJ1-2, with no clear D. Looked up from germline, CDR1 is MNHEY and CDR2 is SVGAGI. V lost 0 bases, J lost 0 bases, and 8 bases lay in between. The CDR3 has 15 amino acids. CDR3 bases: TGTGCCAGCAGTTACTCCAGATTCCCTAACTATGGCTACACCTTC. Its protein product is CASSYSRFPNYGYTF.

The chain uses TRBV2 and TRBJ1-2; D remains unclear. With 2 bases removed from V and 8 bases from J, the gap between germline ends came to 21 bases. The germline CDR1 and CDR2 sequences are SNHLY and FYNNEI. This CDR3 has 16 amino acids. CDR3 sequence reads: CASSERGVGRPSGYTF. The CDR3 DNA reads TGTGCCAGCAGTGAACGGGGAGTCGGCAGGCCTTCCGGCTACACCTTC.

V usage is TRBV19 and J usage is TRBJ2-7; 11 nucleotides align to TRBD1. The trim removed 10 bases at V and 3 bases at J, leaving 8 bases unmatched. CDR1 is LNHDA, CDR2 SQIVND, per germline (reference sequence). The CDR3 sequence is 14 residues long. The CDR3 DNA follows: TGTGCCACCAAAGCCGGGACAGGGGGCTACGAGCAGTACTTC. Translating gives CATKAGTGGYEQYF.

CDR3 amino acids: CASPIKAGALLSTDTQYF. CDR3 DNA: TGTGCCAGCCCCATAAAAGCGGGAGCCCTCCTTAGCACAGATACGCAGTATTTT. The chain has TRBV5-8 and TRBJ2-3, with 8 bases fitting TRBD2. The germline V gene has CDR1 SGHTS and CDR2 YDEGEE. The V segment lost 7 bases and the J segment 0 bases; nucleotides outside the gene matches: 16. The CDR3 has 18 residues.

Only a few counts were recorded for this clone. The CDR3 loop reads CASSEKASGRTDTQYF. CDR3 nucleotide sequence: TGCGCCAGCAGTGAGAAGGCTAGCGGACGCACAGATACGCAGTATTTT. This chain links TRBV10-1 with TRBJ2-3; 7 bases line up with TRBD2. This CDR3 is built from 16 residues. Germline V gene data show CDR1 as WNHNN and CDR2 as SYGVQD (reference sequence). Trimming took 2 bases from V and 1 from J; bases not matched to a gene: 6.

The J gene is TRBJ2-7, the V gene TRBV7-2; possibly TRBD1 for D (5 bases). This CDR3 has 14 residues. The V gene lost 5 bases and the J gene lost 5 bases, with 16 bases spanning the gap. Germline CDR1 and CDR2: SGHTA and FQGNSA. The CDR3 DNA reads TGTGCCAGCAGCCCTCAGGGAAGCTGGGACGAGCAGTACTTC. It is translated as CASSPQGSWDEQYF.

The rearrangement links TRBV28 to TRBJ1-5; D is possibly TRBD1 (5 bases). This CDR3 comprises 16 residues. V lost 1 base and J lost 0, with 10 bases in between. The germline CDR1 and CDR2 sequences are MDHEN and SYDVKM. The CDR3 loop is CASSLFSGASNQPQHF. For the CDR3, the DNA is TGTGCCAGCAGTTTATTTTCCGGGGCTAGCAATCAGCCCCAGCATTTT. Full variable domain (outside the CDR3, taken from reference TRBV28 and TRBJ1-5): DVKVTQSSRYLVKRTGEKVFLECVQDMDHENMFWYRQDPGLGLRLIYFSYDVKMKEKGDIPEGYSVSREKKERFSLILESASTNQTSMYLCASSLFSGASNQPQHFGDGTRLSIL.

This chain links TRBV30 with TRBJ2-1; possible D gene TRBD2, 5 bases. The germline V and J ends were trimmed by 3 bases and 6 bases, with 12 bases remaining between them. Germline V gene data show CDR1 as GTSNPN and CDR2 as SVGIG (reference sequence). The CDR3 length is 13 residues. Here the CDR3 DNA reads TGTGCCTGGAGCCAGGACTCGCGCAATGAGCAGTTCTTC. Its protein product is CAWSQDSRNEQFF. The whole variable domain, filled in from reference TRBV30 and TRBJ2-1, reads SQTIHQWPATLVQPVGSPLSLECTVEGTSNPNLYWYRQAAGRGLQLLFYSVGIGQISSEVPQNLSASRPQDRQFILSSKKLLLSDSGFYLCAWSQDSRNEQFFGPGTRLTVL.

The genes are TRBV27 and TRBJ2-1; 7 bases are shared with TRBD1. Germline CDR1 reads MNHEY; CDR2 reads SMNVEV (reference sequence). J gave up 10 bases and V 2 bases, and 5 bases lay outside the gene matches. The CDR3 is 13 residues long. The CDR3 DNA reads TGTGCCAGCAGTTTAGAGGGGGCGCGAGAGCAGTTCTTC. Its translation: CASSLEGAREQFF.